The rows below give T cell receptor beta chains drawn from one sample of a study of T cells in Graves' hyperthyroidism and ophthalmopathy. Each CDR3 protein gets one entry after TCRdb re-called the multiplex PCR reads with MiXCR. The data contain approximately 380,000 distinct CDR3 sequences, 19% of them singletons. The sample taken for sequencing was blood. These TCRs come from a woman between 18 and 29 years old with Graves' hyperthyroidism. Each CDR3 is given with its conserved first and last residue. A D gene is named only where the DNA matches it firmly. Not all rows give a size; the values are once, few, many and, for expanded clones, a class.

TGTGCCAGCAGTTTATCCGGGGGTAACTATGGCTACACCTTC,CASSLSGGNYGYTF,TRBV28,many,TRBJ1-2,NA
TGTGCCAGCACCTCCGGGACTAGCGGGGGGAATTTTAAAGAGACCCAGTACTTC,CASTSGTSGGNFKETQYF,TRBV12-3/TRBV12-4,few,TRBJ2-5,TRBD2
TGTGCCAGCAGTTCCAGGGGCAGTCAGCCCCAGCATTTT,CASSSRGSQPQHF,TRBV12-3/TRBV12-4,NA,TRBJ1-5,NA
TGTGCCAGCAGCTTACAGTCCGGCCGGAACACTGAAGCTTTCTTT,CASSLQSGRNTEAFF,TRBV7-2,NA,TRBJ1-1,NA
TGCGCCAGCAGCACCGCCTTTCTAGCGGGGGGGCGCCAAGAGACCCAGTACTTC,CASSTAFLAGGRQETQYF,TRBV5-1,few,TRBJ2-5,TRBD2
TGCGCCAGCAGCTTGGACCCGGTGGCAGGGCTTGGTGGCTACACCTTC,CASSLDPVAGLGGYTF,TRBV5-1,NA,TRBJ1-2,NA
TGTGCCAGCATTAGGGGGCCCTCCTACAATGAGCAGTTCTTC,CASIRGPSYNEQFF,TRBV2,few,TRBJ2-1,TRBD1
TGTGCCAGCATCGCGTGGACACCTCCCCGAGCTTTCTTT,CASIAWTPPRAFF,TRBV12-3/TRBV12-4,NA,TRBJ1-1,NA
TGTGCCAGCAGCCAAAATCGTGGACAGAACACTGAAGCTTTCTTT,CASSQNRGQNTEAFF,TRBV4-2,many,TRBJ1-1,NA
TGTGCCAGCAGTGAAGCGCTAGGAACCTATAATTCACCCCTCCACTTT,CASSEALGTYNSPLHF,TRBV6-1,few,TRBJ1-6,NA
TGTGCCAGCAGTTTCAGTTATATGGGGGCGAGTAGGACTGAAGCTTTCTTT,CASSFSYMGASRTEAFF,TRBV12-3/TRBV12-4,many,TRBJ1-1,NA
TGTGCCAGCAGTTACTACGGGGAGCTGTTTTTT,CASSYYGELFF,TRBV6-5,many,TRBJ2-2,NA
TGTGCCTCCTCTGAAGGGACCGGTGGTGAAGCTTTCTTT,CASSEGTGGEAFF,TRBV24-1,many,TRBJ1-1,NA
TGCGCCAGCAGCCTCCGGGACAGTAGCAGGGTTCTGAACACTGAAGCTTTCTTT,CASSLRDSSRVLNTEAFF,TRBV5-1,many,TRBJ1-1,TRBD1
TGCGCCAGCAGCCGAGTCGGACGGTCAACTAATGAAAAACTGTTTTTT,CASSRVGRSTNEKLFF,TRBV4-1,NA,TRBJ1-4,NA
TGTGCCAGCAGCGCCTACGGGAGTAACTACGAGCAGTACTTC,CASSAYGSNYEQYF,TRBV9,NA,TRBJ2-7,NA
TGTGCCAGCAGCTCCCCGCAAGACTACAGGAACTATGGCTACACCTTC,CASSSPQDYRNYGYTF,TRBV7-2,many,TRBJ1-2,NA
TGTGCCAGCAGCCCCCCTGGGGGGAACACCGGGGAGCTGTTTTTT,CASSPPGGNTGELFF,TRBV4-2,NA,TRBJ2-2,NA
TGTGCCAGCAGTGAGGTAGGGAGCACTGAAGCTTTCTTT,CASSEVGSTEAFF,TRBV6-1,many,TRBJ1-1,NA
TGTGCCAGCAGCCGAGGCGTGGGAGGCACACCGAAGCACTTC,CASSRGVGGTPKHF,TRBV5-4,NA,TRBJ2-5,NA
TGTGCCAGCCCCGGACAGGGGTGGACTGAAGCTTTCTTT,CASPGQGWTEAFF,TRBV6-1,many,TRBJ1-1,TRBD1
TGTGCCAGCAGCCCCGCACTGACAGGGGGGCAAGAGACCCAGTACTTC,CASSPALTGGQETQYF,TRBV5-8,few,TRBJ2-5,TRBD1
TGTGCCAGCAGTGTCACCTCGACAGACTATGGCTACACCTTC,CASSVTSTDYGYTF,TRBV7-2,once,TRBJ1-2,NA
TGTGCCAGCAGCCCGGGACACACTAACTATGGCTACACCTTC,CASSPGHTNYGYTF,TRBV6-1,many,TRBJ1-2,NA
TGTGCCAGCAACGGACAGGGGGCAAACTATGGCTACACCTTC,CASNGQGANYGYTF,TRBV12-3/TRBV12-4,many,TRBJ1-2,TRBD1
TGCGCCAGCAGCCTTTTTATGAATCAGCCCCAGCATTTT,CASSLFMNQPQHF,TRBV4-1,few,TRBJ1-5,NA
TGTGCCAGCAGTGGAGGGACAGGATCTGAAGCTTTCTTT,CASSGGTGSEAFF,TRBV2,many,TRBJ1-1,TRBD1
TGCAGTGCTAGCGAACAGGGTTACTACGAGCAGTACTTC,CSASEQGYYEQYF,TRBV20-1,many,TRBJ2-7,NA
TGTGCCAGCAGCTTTAGGGGGCTTACGGGCACCGGGGAGCTGTTTTTT,CASSFRGLTGTGELFF,TRBV11-2,NA,TRBJ2-2,TRBD1
TGCGCCAGCAGCGGGACAGGGACTGCTCCAGAAGGGACCCAGTACTTC,CASSGTGTAPEGTQYF,TRBV5-1,many,TRBJ2-5,TRBD1
TGTGCCAGCAGGGGACAGGGCTCAAACACTGAAGCTTTCTTT,CASRGQGSNTEAFF,TRBV6-1,many,TRBJ1-1,TRBD1
TGTGCCAGCAGTTTAAATCAGGGGACGGTGAATGGCTACACCTTC,CASSLNQGTVNGYTF,TRBV12-3/TRBV12-4,NA,TRBJ1-2,NA
TGCGCCAGCAGCAGTGACAGGGTTGCGGCTGGCTACACCTTC,CASSSDRVAAGYTF,TRBV5-1,many,TRBJ1-2,TRBD1
TGCGCCAGCAGTGCCGGGACAGGGCCCAGCTATGGCTACACCTTC,CASSAGTGPSYGYTF,TRBV10-1,once,TRBJ1-2,TRBD1
TGCAGCGTTGTGGCAGGGATCGTCGACGAGCAGTACTTC,CSVVAGIVDEQYF,TRBV29-1,NA,TRBJ2-7,NA
TGTGCCAGCAGCTTGGGGGGTTCACCCCTCCACTTT,CASSLGGSPLHF,TRBV7-2,many,TRBJ1-6,NA
TGTGCCAGCAGTTGGGGACCGAGAGAGACCCAGTACTTC,CASSWGPRETQYF,TRBV2,many,TRBJ2-5,NA
TGCAGCGTTGAAGACCGTAGCCCTTCTAGCGGGCTGTCCTACGAGCAGTACTTC,CSVEDRSPSSGLSYEQYF,TRBV29-1,many,TRBJ2-7,TRBD2
TGTGCCAGCAAGACCAACAGCGGGGGGGAATACGAGCAGTACTTC,CASKTNSGGEYEQYF,TRBV6-2/TRBV6-3,NA,TRBJ2-7,TRBD2
TGTGCCAGCAGTACCCTCCCGGACCTAGTTGGTCCCGGGGAGCTGTTTTTT,CASSTLPDLVGPGELFF,TRBV27,once,TRBJ2-2,NA
TGCAGTGCTTACACTAGCGGGGGGGCTAAAGATACGCAGTATTTT,CSAYTSGGAKDTQYF,TRBV20-1,few,TRBJ2-3,TRBD2